This TCR beta chain was obtained from a study of shared clonotypes between healthy human individuals. Sequencing used immunoSEQ multiplex PCR; TCRdb keeps in-frame clones, though not all of them. This sample has 2,500,000 or so clones, with 85% to 95% found just once. The CDR3 length is 13 residues. Germline CDR1 reads SGDLS; CDR2 reads YYNGEE. V gave up 0 bases and J gave up 3 bases, with 6 bases separating them. The genes are TRBV9 and TRBJ1-2; D ambiguous. The sequenced sample was naive CD4+ T cells from PBMCs. Indicated subset: CD45RA+ positively selected. The TCR sequence derives from a man in his late teens or twenties in good health. Some clones in this sample may be carry-over from other donors' samples. The CDR3 sequence: CASSVETDYGYTF. CDR3 in DNA: TGTGCCAGCAGCGTAGAGACGGACTATGGCTACACCTTC.